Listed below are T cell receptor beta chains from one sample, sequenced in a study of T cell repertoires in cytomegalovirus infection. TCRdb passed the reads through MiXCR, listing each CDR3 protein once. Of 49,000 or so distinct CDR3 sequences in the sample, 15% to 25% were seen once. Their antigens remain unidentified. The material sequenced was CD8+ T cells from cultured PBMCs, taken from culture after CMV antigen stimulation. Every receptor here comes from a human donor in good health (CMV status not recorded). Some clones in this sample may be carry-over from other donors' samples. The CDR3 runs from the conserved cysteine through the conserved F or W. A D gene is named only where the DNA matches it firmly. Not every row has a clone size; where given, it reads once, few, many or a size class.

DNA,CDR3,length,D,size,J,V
TGTGCCAGCAGTGAAGCGGGGACACACTCTAGCCGAGAGACCCAGTACTTC,CASSEAGTHSSRETQYF,17,.,.,TRBJ2-5,TRBV2
TGTGCCAGCACCTCGCGAGGGGACATTCAGTACTTC,CASTSRGDIQYF,12,.,.,TRBJ2-4,TRBV11-2
TGCGCCAGCAGCCAAGAGTCGTTCGGCGGGGGGAAGACAGATACGCAGTATTTT,CASSQESFGGGKTDTQYF,18,TRBD2,few,TRBJ2-3,TRBV4-1
TGTGCCAGCAGCTTAGGGACTAGTTCGAACACCGGGGAGCTGTTTTTT,CASSLGTSSNTGELFF,16,TRBD2,.,TRBJ2-2,TRBV7-6
TGTGCCAGCAGCTCTAGCCGGGACAGGGGAGACGAGCAGTACTTC,CASSSSRDRGDEQYF,15,TRBD1,.,TRBJ2-7,TRBV7-9
TGTGCCAGCAGCTACCTGGGGGGGACAGCCTCTGGGGCCAACGTCCTGACTTTC,CASSYLGGTASGANVLTF,18,.,few,TRBJ2-6,TRBV5-4
TGTGCCAGCAGTCCCCTCCAGCTGAACTATGGCTACACCTTC,CASSPLQLNYGYTF,14,.,many,TRBJ1-2,TRBV12-3/TRBV12-4
TGCGCCAGCAGCTTGGCGGGGGGGCTGAACACTGAAGCTTTCTTT,CASSLAGGLNTEAFF,15,.,.,TRBJ1-1,TRBV5-1
TGTGCCAGCAGCCTTGACAGAGGCAATCAGCCCCAGCATTTT,CASSLDRGNQPQHF,14,.,.,TRBJ1-5,TRBV2
TGCGCCAGCAGCTTCGGCGGGAGCTCCTACGAGCAGTACTTC,CASSFGGSSYEQYF,14,TRBD2,.,TRBJ2-7,TRBV5-1
TGTGCCAGCAGCCAAGGCGTTGCCGGACTACCCGCCTACGAGCAGTACTTC,CASSQGVAGLPAYEQYF,17,.,few,TRBJ2-7,TRBV4-2
TGTGCCAGTAAACCCCTTGATTTCGGACTAGCGGGGACAGATACGCAGTATTTT,CASKPLDFGLAGTDTQYF,18,TRBD2,.,TRBJ2-3,TRBV19
TGTGCCAGCAGCCTGGGACTAGCGGGGGTTTATGAGCAGTTCTTC,CASSLGLAGVYEQFF,15,TRBD2,many,TRBJ2-1,TRBV7-8
TGCAGCGTTGAAGGAGGGGTAACTGGAAACACCATATATTTT,CSVEGGVTGNTIYF,14,.,.,TRBJ1-3,TRBV29-1
TGTGCCAGCAGAGAAGGCGCAGGTTGGGGATATGGCTACACCTTC,CASREGAGWGYGYTF,15,.,many,TRBJ1-2,TRBV7-8
TGTGCCACCAGCAGAGAGGGGGGGACCCCCACAGATACGCAGTATTTT,CATSREGGTPTDTQYF,16,TRBD2,many,TRBJ2-3,TRBV15
TGCGCCAGCAGCTTGGCGCGGGGGACCTCCTACGAGCAGTACTTC,CASSLARGTSYEQYF,15,TRBD2,many,TRBJ2-7,TRBV5-1
TGTGCCAGCACCCTGGGACTAGCGGGAATCAATGAGCAGTTCTTC,CASTLGLAGINEQFF,15,TRBD2,many,TRBJ2-1,TRBV7-9
TGTGCCAGCAGCGAATGGGACAGGGATACAGATACGCAGTATTTT,CASSEWDRDTDTQYF,15,TRBD1,many,TRBJ2-3,TRBV7-8
TGCAGTTCTAACCGGGTTGGCACCTACAATGAGCAGTTCTTC,CSSNRVGTYNEQFF,14,.,.,TRBJ2-1,TRBV29-1
TGTGCCAGCAGCCTAGGACAATACGAGCAGTACTTC,CASSLGQYEQYF,12,.,.,TRBJ2-7,TRBV6-2/TRBV6-3
TGTGCCAGCAGTGAAGTTGGGGACCACACCGGGGAGCTGTTTTTT,CASSEVGDHTGELFF,15,.,.,TRBJ2-2,TRBV6-1
TGTGCCAGCAGCCCCGGACTAGCGGGCTTGTCCGAGCAGTACTTC,CASSPGLAGLSEQYF,15,TRBD2,.,TRBJ2-7,TRBV5-6
TGTGCCAGCAGCCAAATCACCGTGAACACTGAAGCTTTCTTT,CASSQITVNTEAFF,14,.,many,TRBJ1-1,TRBV7-2